The 21 T cell receptor beta chains reported below all come from one sample, sequenced in a study of shared clonotypes between healthy human individuals. The table came from immunoSEQ multiplex PCR; TCRdb's copy has only in-frame clones and leaves some out. The data contain under 650,000 clones, 90% to 97% of them singletons. Sequencing used naive CD4+ T cells sorted from blood. As to subset: CD45RA+ positively selected. The source is a woman aged 25 to 39 in good health.

The CDR3 DNA follows: TGCGCCAGCAGCCTGTCGGGGGGCCCCTACGAGCAGTACTTC. Translating it yields CASSLSGGPYEQYF. The J gene is TRBJ2-7, the V gene TRBV5-1, with TRBD2 as a possible D gene (7 bases). This CDR3 comprises 14 residues. Germline CDR1 and CDR2: SGHRS and YFSETQ. Trimming cost V 4 bases and J 2 bases, with 13 bases left between them.

The rearrangement uses TRBV28 and TRBJ1-4, with D perhaps TRBD1 (6 bases). CDR3 length equals 15 residues. The germline V gene encodes CDR1 MDHEN and CDR2 SYDVKM. Trimming took off 6 bases at V and 4 bases at J, with 15 bases between the two ends. CDR3 sequence: CASRGQDSYNEKLFF. In DNA form, the CDR3 reads TGTGCCAGCAGGGGGCAGGACAGCTATAATGAAAAACTGTTTTTT.

The chain employs TRBV6-5 and TRBJ2-7; 10 nucleotides agree with TRBD1. CDR1 and CDR2 (germline): MNHEY, SVGAGI. This CDR3 contains 14 residues. The J segment lost 3 bases and the V segment lost 5 bases, leaving 4 bases of the junction unmatched. CDR3 sequence reads: CASSRGQGNYEQYF. DNA of the CDR3: TGTGCCAGCAGTCGGGGACAGGGGAACTACGAGCAGTACTTC.

The chain recombines TRBV27 with TRBJ2-7; 10 bases align to TRBD2. Germline V gene sequence: CDR1 MNHEY, CDR2 SMNVEV (reference sequence). With V trimmed by 7 bases and J by 7 bases, 4 bases remained unmatched. This CDR3 contains 12 residues. CDR3 nucleotides: TGTGCCAGCACCTCGGGACTAGCGGAGCAGTACTTC. This codes for CASTSGLAEQYF.

This chain connects TRBV13 to TRBJ1-2; 8 bases agree with TRBD1. Germline CDR1 reads PRHDT; CDR2 reads FYEKMQ (reference sequence). J gave up 4 bases and V 1 base, and 5 bases lay outside the gene matches. The CDR3 sequence is 15 residues long. DNA of the CDR3: TGTGCCAGCAGCTTAGAAGGACAGGGTTCCTATGGCTACACCTTC. This sequence encodes CASSLEGQGSYGYTF.

This clone was seen a single time. This chain joins TRBV25-1 and TRBJ1-4; no clear D gene. CDR1 MGHDK and CDR2 SYGVNS come from the germline V gene. V gave up 1 base and J gave up 6 bases, with 12 bases separating them. The CDR3 is made up of 15 amino acids. The CDR3 sequence: CASSELAGFDEKLFF. The CDR3 DNA follows: TGTGCCAGCAGTGAATTAGCGGGGTTTGATGAAAAACTGTTTTTT.

The chain is built from TRBV5-1 and TRBJ2-3; 10 nucleotides agree with TRBD2. Trimming took 1 base from V and 3 from J; bases not matched to a gene: 11. CDR1 is SGHRS, CDR2 YFSETQ, per germline. The CDR3 has 18 residues. The chain's CDR3 is CASSLSSGRAVLTDTQYF. In DNA form, the CDR3 reads TGCGCCAGCAGCTTGAGCAGCGGGAGGGCCGTCCTAACAGATACGCAGTATTTT.

V and J are TRBV19 and TRBJ2-5, with TRBD2 matching over 9 bases. The J call may not be correct, given that the DNA end is closer to TRBJ2-7. The CDR3 length is 15 residues. Looked up from germline, CDR1 is LNHDA and CDR2 is SQIVND (reference sequence). In nucleotides, the CDR3 is TGTGCCAGTAGTATACGGCTAGCGGGAAAATACGAGCAGTACTTC. This sequence encodes CASSIRLAGKYEQYF.

V is TRBV19 and J is TRBJ2-7; TRBD2 might be the D (7 bases). The CDR3 consists of 13 residues. Germline V gives CDR1 LNHDA, CDR2 SQIVND (reference sequence). Trimming stripped 6 bases from V and 3 bases from J, with 12 bases between. The CDR3 here is CASRKGGGYEQYF. CDR3 DNA sequence: TGTGCCAGTAGAAAAGGGGGGGGCTACGAGCAGTACTTC.

As concerns this clone: The sample contains more than one DNA sequence encoding this CDR3. The J gene is TRBJ2-7, the V gene TRBV7-6; 11 nucleotides line up with TRBD1. Trimming cost V 5 bases and J 5 bases; bases outside gene matches: 5. CDR1 is SGHVS and CDR2 is FNYEAQ in the germline V gene. The CDR3 is 14 amino acids. Here the CDR3 DNA reads TGTGCCAGCAGCCCCAGGACAGGGGGCCACGAGCAGTACTTC. Its translation is CASSPRTGGHEQYF.

V usage is TRBV28 and J usage is TRBJ1-1, with D perhaps TRBD1 (5 bases). The V end lost 10 bases, the J end lost 0 bases, and 12 bases lay between the germline ends. The CDR3 consists of 13 residues. CDR1 MDHEN and CDR2 SYDVKM come from the germline V gene. The CDR3 DNA follows: TGTGCCACCCTCGCGGGGGTGAACACTGAAGCTTTCTTT. Residues: CATLAGVNTEAFF.

The chain uses TRBV30 and TRBJ2-7, with 14 bases aligning to TRBD2. Looked up from germline, CDR1 is GTSNPN and CDR2 is SVGIG (reference sequence). V shed 1 base, J shed 11 bases, and the junction held 7 bases outside the gene matches. This CDR3 contains 14 residues. The CDR3 protein is CAWSAGTSGSGEYF. CDR3 DNA: TGTGCCTGGAGTGCCGGGACTAGCGGGAGTGGAGAGTACTTC.

The chain carries TRBV2 and TRBJ1-5, with D unresolved. The germline V gene has CDR1 SNHLY and CDR2 FYNNEI. This CDR3 region has 11 residues. V was pared by 1 base and J by 15 bases, with 10 bases between. The CDR3 region is CASSEEGALHF. CDR3 coding DNA: TGTGCCAGCAGTGAAGAGGGTGCTTTGCATTTT.

The gene calls are TRBV27 and TRBJ2-5; possibly TRBD2 for D (6 bases). Germline loops: CDR1 MNHEY, CDR2 SMNVEV (reference sequence). This CDR3 has 14 residues. Trimming stripped 6 bases from V and 4 bases from J, with 15 bases between. CDR3: CASSLSGVRETQYF. CDR3 nucleotides: TGTGCCAGCAGCCTATCGGGAGTCAGAGAGACCCAGTACTTC.

This chain uses TRBV9 with TRBJ2-5; D gene uncertain. CDR1 is SGDLS and CDR2 is YYNGEE in the germline V gene. The CDR3 has 14 residues. Deletions cut 5 bases from V and 2 bases from J, with 13 bases between. The CDR3 region is CASSAAAAQETQYF. The CDR3 DNA follows: TGTGCCAGCAGTGCTGCGGCCGCGCAAGAGACCCAGTACTTC.

The genes are TRBV27 and TRBJ1-3; tentatively, D is TRBD1 (5 bases). The CDR3 runs 17 residues. Germline lookup yields CDR1 MNHEY and CDR2 SMNVEV (reference sequence). Trimming shortened V by 1 base and J by 8 bases, and 21 bases separated the two germline ends. The CDR3 region is CASSLWGMPARADTIYF. The CDR3 DNA is TGTGCCAGCAGTTTATGGGGCATGCCCGCTCGGGCGGACACCATATATTTT.

A few counts support this clone. The chain joins TRBV30 to TRBJ2-7; unclear D gene. The V gene lost 1 base and the J gene lost 3 bases, with 4 bases spanning the gap. Germline CDR1 GTSNPN, CDR2 SVGIG (reference sequence). CDR3 length: 11 residues. CDR3 in amino acids: CAWSDNYEQYF. As DNA, the CDR3 is TGTGCCTGGAGTGATAACTACGAGCAGTACTTC.

The chain carries TRBV15 and TRBJ1-4; D may be TRBD1 (5 bases). The germline gives CDR1 LNHNV, CDR2 YYDKDF (reference sequence). This CDR3 is 14 amino acids long. Trimming took 0 bases from V and 5 from J, leaving 7 bases between them. CDR3 DNA sequence: TGTGCCACCAGCAGAGACAGGGTCAATGAAAAACTGTTTTTT. Amino acid sequence: CATSRDRVNEKLFF.

This chain links TRBV10-3 with TRBJ2-3; 9 nucleotides line up with TRBD2. The V segment lost 6 bases and the J segment 2 bases; nucleotides outside the gene matches: 9. Germline V gene lookup returns CDR1 ENHRY and CDR2 SYGVKD. The CDR3 sequence is 16 residues long. The CDR3 reads CAIRPGLAGPTDTQYF. The CDR3 bases are TGTGCCATCAGGCCGGGGCTAGCGGGGCCCACAGATACGCAGTATTTT.

The chain employs TRBV4-2 and TRBJ2-7; tentatively, D is TRBD1 (6 bases). V lost 4 bases, J lost 2 bases, and 12 bases lay in between. The CDR3 length is 14 residues. CDR1 and CDR2 (germline): LGHNA, YNFKEQ. CDR3 DNA: TGTGCCAGCAGCCCTAGGGACACGACCTACGAGCAGTACTTC. Protein sequence: CASSPRDTTYEQYF.

The chain carries TRBV2 and TRBJ1-2; unclear D gene. V gave up 3 bases and J gave up 7 bases, with 9 bases separating them. Germline V gene data show CDR1 as SNHLY and CDR2 as FYNNEI. This CDR3 is built from 12 residues. CDR3 coding DNA: TGTGCCAGCAGTGAGGGGTTCTCTGGCTACACCTTC. Encoded protein: CASSEGFSGYTF.